This record looks at one TCR beta chain sequence and its context. The antigen remains unidentified. Germline CDR1 ENHRY, CDR2 SYGVKD. The CDR3 covers 14 residues. The data were obtained in a study of T cells expressing NK-cell markers. Study-level information: The TCR beta repertoires originated in sorted CD3+CD56+NKG2C+, CD3+CD56+NKG2C- and CD3+CD56-NKG2C+ T cells.

For each CDR3 protein, TCRdb gives one entry from its re-call of the 5' RACE reads, without DNA. Seen in this sample are under 500,000 distinct CDR3 sequences; the ten most common clones hold 7.3%. Findings and caveats of the study: Four donors likewise had their CD3+CD56-NKG2C+ fraction led by these clonotypes.

The chain has TRBV10-3 and TRBJ2-5. The sample comprised blood T cells: a sorted CD56 or NKG2C T cell subset, CD4+ or CD8+ T cells, or bulk PBMC T cells (not recorded which). The TCR comes from a woman between 18 and 69 years old in good health. CDR3 in amino acids: CAISEQTYQETQYF.